The 28 T cell receptor beta chains given below trace back to one sample, sequenced in a study of OX40 agonist ivuxolimab in advanced cancers. The data were produced by immunoSEQ multiplex PCR, yet TCRdb's version contains in-frame clones alone and is incomplete. The sample records tens of thousands of clones, 90% to 95% being singletons. The material sequenced was CD4+ or CD8+ T cells sorted from blood, taken in a trial of the OX40 agonist ivuxolimab. The receptor source for this set is an adult with an advanced solid tumor such as melanoma, head and neck, liver or kidney cancer.

The chain uses TRBV5-1 and TRBJ2-5; 9 bases agree with TRBD2. The CDR3 loop spans 15 amino acids. Per germline, CDR1 SGHRS and CDR2 YFSETQ. The J segment lost 5 bases and the V segment lost 2 bases, leaving 7 bases of the junction unmatched. The CDR3 sequence is CASSFLGGRVETQYF. The CDR3 DNA reads as TGCGCCAGCAGCTTCTTGGGCGGGAGGGTGGAGACCCAGTACTTC.

The CDR3 sequence: CASSVALREIGTDTQYF. Written as DNA, the CDR3 is TGTGCCAGCAGCGTAGCTCTGCGGGAGATCGGCACAGATACGCAGTATTTT. This chain connects TRBV9 to TRBJ2-3; TRBD2 matches at 7 bases. CDR1 is SGDLS, CDR2 YYNGEE, per germline. CDR3 size: 17 residues. Trimming took 0 bases from V and 1 from J; bases not matched to a gene: 8. The whole variable domain, filled in from reference TRBV9 and TRBJ2-3, reads DSGVTQTPKHLITATGQRVTLRCSPRSGDLSVYWYQQSLDQGLQFLIQYYNGEERAKGNILERFSAQQFPDLHSELNLSSLELGDSALYFCASSVALREIGTDTQYFGPGTRLTVL.

This sequence joins TRBV7-2 and TRBJ2-7; the D is unclear. There are 12 residues in the CDR3. Germline V gene sequence: CDR1 SGHTA, CDR2 FQGNSA. V was shortened by 4 bases and J by 0 bases, with 4 bases between the two germline ends. This chain's CDR3 is CASSSLSYEQYF. The CDR3 region has the DNA TGTGCCAGCAGCTCACTCTCCTACGAGCAGTACTTC.

The chain is built from TRBV19 and TRBJ2-7; 7 positions agree with TRBD1. The germline gives CDR1 LNHDA, CDR2 SQIVND (reference sequence). This CDR3 is 13 amino acids long. Unmatched junction bases numbered 6, after V lost 4 bases and J lost 6 bases. CDR3 loop: CASSRQGAGEQYF. The CDR3, as DNA: TGTGCCAGTAGTAGACAGGGAGCCGGCGAGCAGTACTTC.

This clone was observed a few times. Other DNA sequences in the sample encode the same CDR3. The rearrangement joins TRBV9 to TRBJ2-2, with D unresolved. V lost 0 bases, J lost 1 base, and 4 bases lay in between. The CDR3 length is 14 residues. CDR1 is SGDLS and CDR2 is YYNGEE in the germline V gene. CDR3 sequence reads: CASSVGGNTGELFF. CDR3 DNA: TGTGCCAGCAGCGTAGGGGGGAACACCGGGGAGCTGTTTTTT. Variable domain in full (rest from reference TRBV9 and TRBJ2-2): DSGVTQTPKHLITATGQRVTLRCSPRSGDLSVYWYQQSLDQGLQFLIQYYNGEERAKGNILERFSAQQFPDLHSELNLSSLELGDSALYFCASSVGGNTGELFFGEGSRLTVL.

J is TRBJ1-3 and V is TRBV10-3; no firm D call. The CDR3 has 14 residues. V gave up 2 bases and J gave up 0 bases, with 5 bases separating them. The germline V gene has CDR1 ENHRY and CDR2 SYGVKD. DNA of the CDR3: TGTGCCATCAGTGAGGGTTACTCTGGAAACACCATATATTTT. Protein sequence: CAISEGYSGNTIYF.

The V and J genes are TRBV27 and TRBJ2-7, with D hard to call. Trimming pared 1 base from V and 0 bases from J, leaving 7 bases between. The germline CDR1 and CDR2 sequences are MNHEY and SMNVEV (reference sequence). The CDR3 spans 14 residues. The CDR3 sequence is CASSLFRSSYEQYF. CDR3 in DNA: TGTGCCAGCAGTTTATTTAGGAGCTCCTACGAGCAGTACTTC.

A note on this clone: This same CDR3 is encoded by further DNA sequences in the sample. The chain combines TRBV27 with TRBJ2-7; D gene uncertain. This CDR3 spans 13 amino acids. Between the trimmed V and J ends, which lost 3 bases and 0 bases, there was a span of 6 bases. Per germline, CDR1 MNHEY and CDR2 SMNVEV (reference sequence). The DNA of the CDR3 is TGTGCCAGCAGTTTGGGTATCTCCTACGAGCAGTACTTC. It yields the protein CASSLGISYEQYF.

The chain carries TRBV6-1 and TRBJ2-7; D uncertain. V lost 6 bases to trimming and J lost 0 bases, with 9 bases between them. This CDR3 has 13 amino acids. Germline V gene sequence: CDR1 MNHNS, CDR2 SASEGT. The CDR3 nucleotides read TGTGCCAGCAGGACCCAGAACTCCTACGAGCAGTACTTC. This gives the protein CASRTQNSYEQYF.

The CDR3 coding sequence is TGTGCCAGCAGCCCAGGGTTGGCTACCACCGGGGAGCTGTTTTTT. It specifies CASSPGLATTGELFF. The rearrangement joins TRBV9 to TRBJ2-2, with a possible D match to TRBD1 (5 bases). Germline V gene sequence: CDR1 SGDLS, CDR2 YYNGEE. The CDR3 has 15 residues. The ends were cut back, 4 bases at V and 4 bases at J, with 14 bases in the middle. The whole variable domain, filled in from reference TRBV9 and TRBJ2-2, reads DSGVTQTPKHLITATGQRVTLRCSPRSGDLSVYWYQQSLDQGLQFLIQYYNGEERAKGNILERFSAQQFPDLHSELNLSSLELGDSALYFCASSPGLATTGELFFGEGSRLTVL.

Here the CDR3 reads CASSLDTEAFF. The CDR3 nucleotides are TGTGCCAGCAGCTTGGACACTGAAGCTTTCTTT. This rearrangement joins TRBV5-6 to TRBJ1-1; D is unclear. Trimming removed 0 bases at V and 3 bases at J, with 0 bases between. Per the germline V gene, CDR1 is SGHDT and CDR2 is YYEEEE. The CDR3 has 11 residues.

The chain recombines TRBV14 with TRBJ1-2; D not resolved. CDR1 and CDR2 from the germline V gene are SGHDN and FVKESK. Deletions cut 0 bases from V and 4 bases from J, with 12 bases between. The CDR3 length is 15 residues. The DNA of the CDR3 is TGTGCCAGCAGCCAAGATGTGAGGATTGGCTATGGCTACACCTTC. As protein: CASSQDVRIGYGYTF.

The chain employs TRBV9 and TRBJ2-5; the match to TRBD1 covers 8 bases. Germline V gene lookup returns CDR1 SGDLS and CDR2 YYNGEE. The CDR3 is made up of 16 amino acids. V shed 3 bases and J 2 bases; nucleotides not matched to a gene: 9. CDR3: CASSATGASHQETQYF. The CDR3 nucleotides read TGTGCCAGCAGCGCGACAGGGGCTTCTCATCAAGAGACCCAGTACTTC.

The chain carries TRBV6-5 and TRBJ2-2, with a possible D match to TRBD2 (6 bases). Germline V gene data show CDR1 as MNHEY and CDR2 as SVGAGI. The CDR3 contains 15 residues. V was shortened by 2 bases and J by 7 bases, with 14 bases between the two germline ends. The CDR3 here is CASSYGPRGFGELFF. Written as DNA, the CDR3 is TGTGCCAGCAGTTACGGACCCCGGGGGTTCGGGGAGCTGTTTTTT.

This clone came up a few times. The chain combines TRBV7-2 with TRBJ2-7, with 10 bases lining up with TRBD2. CDR3 size: 18 residues. Unmatched junction bases numbered 14, after V lost 2 bases and J lost 4 bases. Germline V gives CDR1 SGHTA, CDR2 FQGNSA. DNA for the CDR3: TGTGCCAGCAGCTTATCCCAGGTAGCGGGAGGCTGGGGATACGAGCAGTACTTC. Protein product: CASSLSQVAGGWGYEQYF.

As DNA, the CDR3 is TGCGCCAGCAGCTTGGCCTTGGTCTTGGCAGCTTTCTACGAGCAGTACTTC. Its protein product is CASSLALVLAAFYEQYF. J is TRBJ2-5 and V is TRBV5-1, with unresolved D. The DNA end lines up better with TRBJ2-7; the J call may be wrong. Germline values: CDR1 SGHRS, CDR2 YFSETQ. CDR3 length: 17 amino acids.

The chain joins TRBV16 to TRBJ2-3; TRBD2 agrees at 12 bases. Germline V gene sequence: CDR1 KGHSY, CDR2 FQNENV. The CDR3 loop spans 20 amino acids. V lost 1 base and J lost 3; bases outside the gene matches: 14. Here the CDR3 reads CASSQFAATSGSKGTDTQYF. In nucleotides, the CDR3 is TGTGCCAGCAGCCAATTTGCGGCGACTAGCGGGAGTAAGGGGACAGATACGCAGTATTTT.

This clone was seen only a few times. CDR3 sequence (DNA): TGCGCCAGCAGCCAAGTGGGTAAACAGAGAGATCAGCCCCAGCATTTT. This gives the protein CASSQVGKQRDQPQHF. The V gene is TRBV4-1, the J gene TRBJ1-5; D remains unclear. V was cut by 1 base and J by 5 bases, with 15 bases left in between. CDR1 MGHRA and CDR2 YSYEKL come from the germline V gene. The CDR3 length is 16 residues.

The chain is built from TRBV7-9 and TRBJ2-7; unclear D gene. CDR1 is SEHNR and CDR2 is FQNEAQ in the germline V gene (reference sequence). This CDR3 spans 14 amino acids. Trimming removed 2 bases at V and 0 bases at J, with 8 bases between. The DNA of the CDR3 is TGTGCCAGCAGCTTATCAGGTAGCTCCTACGAGCAGTACTTC. Protein: CASSLSGSSYEQYF.

The V call is TRBV29-1, the J call TRBJ2-3; 8 bases align to TRBD1. With V trimmed by 3 bases and J by 2 bases, 13 bases remained unmatched. CDR1 SQVTM and CDR2 ANQGSEA come from the germline V gene. The CDR3 is 17 residues long. CDR3 in DNA: TGCAGCGTTGAGGCGGAAGACAGGGGTTCATCCACAGATACGCAGTATTTT. Translating it yields CSVEAEDRGSSTDTQYF.

The V gene is TRBV5-4, the J gene TRBJ1-2; D ambiguous. The V end was cut by 0 bases, the J end by 5 bases, with 11 bases between. The V gene's germline CDR1 is SGHNT and CDR2 YYREEE (reference sequence). The CDR3 length is 14 residues. The CDR3 nucleotides are TGTGCCAGCAGCTTGGCCGGGTCCTCATATGGCTACACCTTC. Translating gives CASSLAGSSYGYTF.

V is TRBV2 and J is TRBJ1-5; a possible D gene is TRBD1 (5 bases). Trimming left V 2 bases short and J 2 bases short, with 10 bases between. The CDR3 extends over 15 amino acids. Germline CDR1 SNHLY, CDR2 FYNNEI. The CDR3 protein is CASSEHPGGNQPQHF. The CDR3 DNA sequence: TGTGCCAGCAGTGAACACCCGGGGGGCAATCAGCCCCAGCATTTT.

The J gene is TRBJ1-2, the V gene TRBV10-2, with 9 bases matching TRBD1. CDR1 is WSHSY and CDR2 is SAAADI in the germline V gene. Trimming removed 6 bases from V and 0 bases from J; junction bases left unmatched: 14. The CDR3 consists of 18 residues. CDR3 protein: CASRGEGGTGRTNYGYTF. Written as DNA, the CDR3 is TGCGCCAGCAGGGGGGAGGGCGGGACAGGGCGAACTAACTATGGCTACACCTTC.

CDR3 DNA: TGTGCCAGCAGCTTAACGGACAGTAATGAAAAACTGTTTTTT. Translation: CASSLTDSNEKLFF. This rearrangement joins TRBV7-9 to TRBJ1-4; D might be TRBD1 (6 bases). The germline V and J ends were trimmed by 2 bases and 4 bases, with 8 bases remaining between them. This CDR3 region has 14 residues. CDR1 is SEHNR, CDR2 FQNEAQ, per germline (reference sequence).

The CDR3 region has the DNA TGTGCCAGCAGCGTAACCGGACAGGGCCAAGAGACCCAGTACTTC. Encoded protein: CASSVTGQGQETQYF. V and J are TRBV9 and TRBJ2-5, with 8 bases aligning to TRBD1. After removal of 1 base from V and 1 base from J, the junction contained 3 bases not matched to a gene. The CDR3 has 15 residues. Germline values: CDR1 SGDLS, CDR2 YYNGEE.

In DNA form, the CDR3 reads TGTGCCAGCCACCGAGGCCTCAGGCAGCCCCAGCATTTT. This gives the protein CASHRGLRQPQHF. The chain is built from TRBV6-1 and TRBJ1-5; D call uncertain. Trimming removed 8 bases at V and 7 bases at J, with 15 bases between. This CDR3 contains 13 residues. The germline gives CDR1 MNHNS, CDR2 SASEGT.

This sequence joins TRBV7-6 and TRBJ2-1, with a possible D match to TRBD1 (5 bases). V lost 5 bases to trimming and J lost 2 bases, with 13 bases between them. The CDR3 runs to 15 residues. The germline gives CDR1 SGHVS, CDR2 FNYEAQ. The CDR3 DNA follows: TGTGCCAGCAGCCTGGGGCAGTCAACCTACAATGAGCAGTTCTTC. This encodes CASSLGQSTYNEQFF.

The chain joins TRBV28 to TRBJ1-5; D call uncertain. V lost 5 bases and J lost 4, with 12 bases in between. The CDR3 runs to 14 residues. Germline CDR1 is MDHEN and CDR2 is SYDVKM. DNA of the CDR3: TGTGCCAGCAGTACCCGGGCAGGAAATCAGCCCCAGCATTTT. It specifies CASSTRAGNQPQHF.